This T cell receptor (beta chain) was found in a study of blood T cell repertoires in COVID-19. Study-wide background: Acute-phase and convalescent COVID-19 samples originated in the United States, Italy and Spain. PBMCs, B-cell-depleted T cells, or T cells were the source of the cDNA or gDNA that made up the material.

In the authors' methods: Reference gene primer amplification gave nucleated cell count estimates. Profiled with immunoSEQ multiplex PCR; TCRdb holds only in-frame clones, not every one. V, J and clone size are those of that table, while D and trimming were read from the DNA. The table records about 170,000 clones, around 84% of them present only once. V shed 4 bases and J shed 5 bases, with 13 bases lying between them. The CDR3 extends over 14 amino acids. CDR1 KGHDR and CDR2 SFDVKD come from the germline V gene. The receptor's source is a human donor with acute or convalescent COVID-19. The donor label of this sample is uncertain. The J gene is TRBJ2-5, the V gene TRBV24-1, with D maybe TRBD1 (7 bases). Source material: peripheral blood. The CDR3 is CATSEGTAGETQYF. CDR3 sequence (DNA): TGTGCCACCAGTGAAGGGACAGCGGGCGAGACCCAGTACTTC.